This entry describes one TCR beta chain. Its antigen is still unknown. Nothing much larger sits one base from this clone, and base qualities are not available. The immunoSEQ Assay, a bias-controlled multiplex PCR, was used to amplify TCRbeta CDR3 regions from genomic DNA. Regarding the original processing steps: Nucleated cell counts per sample were estimated from amplification of reference gene primers within the assay. To quantify the absolute abundance of each unique TCRbeta CDR3 rearrangement, sequence reads were collapsed and filtered. For each sample, productive Simpson clonality was calculated by taking the square root of Simpson's diversity index across productive rearrangements. Not all clones reach the TCRdb copy of this immuneACCESS table, which keeps in-frame sequences only. Checked studies attribute under half of the gap to unresolved V genes and leave the rest unexplained. V and J calls and clone size come straight from that table; D and trimming were deduced from the DNA. In this sample the table shows 100,000 or so clones, about 88% of which occur a single time. Approximately 7% of the sample comes from the top ten.

The source of the sample is a study of blood T cell repertoires in COVID-19 (dated by TCRdb to 2019 to 2021). In the study overall: Samples from collaborators originated in the United States, Italy and Spain and spanned both the acute and convalescent phases of COVID-19. The material from the prospective study consisted of cDNA or gDNA derived from T cells, B-cell-depleted T cells, or PBMCs. Deeply sampled blood TCRbeta repertoires from subjects exposed to, actively infected with, or recovered from COVID-19 were included in the dataset. The repertoires were released in a freely available public database meant as a resource for research on the immune response to SARS-CoV-2. Samples were obtained from the ongoing ImmuneRACE study (first 160 participants) and from about 1,300 subjects provided by 6 global collaborators. The sample metadata nearly always contained a de-identified subject ID, COVID-19 status, age in years and sex. Where HLA class I and class II types were available, the types were taken from metadata supplied by the sample provider, not from assay-based typing. Study-level results and caveats: How much clinical and demographic metadata was included differed by source and by participant, and the metadata was provided uncurated.

Each collaborating institution followed its own protocols to collect whole blood in K2EDTA tubes. For TCRbeta analysis, collaborator samples were shipped as frozen whole blood, as isolated PBMCs, or as DNA extracted from either sample type. Germline trimming: 0 bases from V, 3 bases from J; junction bases outside gene matches: 4. Reading the germline V gene (reference sequence) gives CDR1 SGHNT and CDR2 YYREEE. The CDR3 runs 16 residues from the cysteine to the phenylalanine. The retained sequence is limited to the CDR3, 48 bases, with the frame set at the first base. The sample consisted of peripheral blood. This TCR was sampled from a young man in a cohort sampled during active COVID-19. This chain is built from TRBV5-4 and TRBJ2-1, and 9 bases in between align with TRBD1. The CDR3 sequence is CASSLDDRGIYNEQFF. The nucleotides are TGTGCCAGCAGCTTGGATGACAGGGGGATCTACAATGAGCAGTTCTTC.